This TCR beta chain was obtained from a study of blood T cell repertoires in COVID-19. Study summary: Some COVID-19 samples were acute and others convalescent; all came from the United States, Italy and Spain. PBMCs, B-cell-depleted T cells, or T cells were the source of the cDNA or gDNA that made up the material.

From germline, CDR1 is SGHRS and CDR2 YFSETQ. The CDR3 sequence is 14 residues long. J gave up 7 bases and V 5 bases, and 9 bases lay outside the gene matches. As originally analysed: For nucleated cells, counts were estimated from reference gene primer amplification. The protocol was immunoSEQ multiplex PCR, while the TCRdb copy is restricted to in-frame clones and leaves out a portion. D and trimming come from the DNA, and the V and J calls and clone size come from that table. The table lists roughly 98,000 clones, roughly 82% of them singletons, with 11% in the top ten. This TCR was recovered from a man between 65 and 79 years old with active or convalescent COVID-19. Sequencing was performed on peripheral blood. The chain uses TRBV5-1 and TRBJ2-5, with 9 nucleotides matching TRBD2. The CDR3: CASRERGDRGTQYF. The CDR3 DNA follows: TGCGCCAGCAGAGAGCGGGGGGACCGGGGGACCCAGTACTTC.